Presented here are 11 T cell receptor beta chains from one specimen sequenced in a study of spatial heterogeneity in lung cancer (dated by TCRdb to the late 2010s). To prepare the library, 5' RACE was applied. TCRdb records NextSeq 500 as the sequencer. The public sequencing data were trimmed at Q25 with fastp and processed into clonotypes with MiXCR by TCRdb, which kept only in-frame beta chains. Duplicate CDR3 protein sequences are folded into a single record with the most common DNA and genes. The table for this sample lists 2,600 or so distinct CDR3 sequences; roughly 26% of them were counted only once. The ten largest clones represent about 29% of the sample. According to the study, the label for this sample's time point signals: blood at routine non-recurrence follow-up after resection. Source: PBMCs, taken at follow-up. The receptors stem from a male donor with early-stage non-small cell lung cancer.

This clonotype appeared a few times. This beta chain came through as a stray read in a library set up for alpha chains, and its size says little. The chain employs TRBV28 and TRBJ2-5, with TRBD2 as a possible D gene (7 bases). The germline V gene has CDR1 MDHEN and CDR2 SYDVKM. Trimming shortened V by 2 bases and J by 6 bases, and 19 bases separated the two germline ends. This CDR3 comprises 16 residues. The DNA for the CDR3 is TGTGCCAGCAGTTTAGGGGGGGGCCTCCTGGGAAAGACCCAGTACTTC. Translated: CASSLGGGLLGKTQYF.

Concerning this clonotype: One end of the junction is discordant with germline, which a read error may explain. This beta chain is off target for a library built for alpha chains, so its abundance means little. This chain uses TRBV5-1 with TRBJ2-7; possible D gene TRBD1, 6 bases. The CDR3 runs 17 residues. CDR1 SGHRS and CDR2 YFSETQ come from the germline V gene. CDR3 sequence: CGSSAHNAGQMLYEQYF. The DNA for the CDR3 is TGCGGCAGCAGCGCCCACAATGCCGGACAGATGCTCTACGAGCAGTACTTC. Looking up the rest from reference TRBV5-1 and TRBJ2-7 gives the full variable domain: KAGVTQTPRYLIKTRGQQVTLSCSPISGHRSVSWYQQTPGQGLQFLFEYFSETQRNKGNFPGRFSGRQFSNSRSEMNVSTLELGDSALYLCGSSAHNAGQMLYEQYFGPGTRLTVT.

About this clonotype: With the library built for alpha chains, this beta chain is off target and its frequency is not meaningful. The chain couples TRBV11-2 to TRBJ1-1; a weak D match, TRBD1 (6 bases). The CDR3 loop spans 14 amino acids. V was cut by 2 bases and J by 0 bases, with 7 bases left in between. CDR1 SGHAT and CDR2 FQNNGV come from the germline V gene. CDR3 nucleotide sequence: TGTGCCAGCAGCTTACAGGGGATGAACACTGAAGCTTTCTTT. This sequence encodes CASSLQGMNTEAFF.

For this clonotype: This beta chain turned up in a library designed for alpha chains; as an off-target read, its abundance says little. The V call is TRBV6-5, the J call TRBJ2-7; D perhaps matches TRBD1 (6 bases). Trimming cost V 2 bases and J 2 bases, with 13 bases left between them. From germline, CDR1 is MNHEY and CDR2 SVGAGI. CDR3 length equals 15 residues. Written as DNA, the CDR3 is TGTGCCAGCAGTTACACCCGTCCAGGGGCCTACGAGCAGTACTTC. It is translated as CASSYTRPGAYEQYF.

In regard to this clonotype: This beta chain turned up in a library designed for alpha chains; as an off-target read, its abundance says little. The chain joins TRBV5-1 to TRBJ2-5; 7 nucleotides agree with TRBD1. CDR1 and CDR2 from the germline V gene are SGHRS and YFSETQ. The CDR3 is made up of 14 amino acids. The V segment lost 4 bases and the J segment 1 base; nucleotides outside the gene matches: 4. The CDR3 region is CASSPGQAQETQYF. CDR3 nucleotide sequence: TGCGCCAGCAGCCCCGGACAGGCCCAAGAGACCCAGTACTTC.

About this clonotype: For a library built for alpha chains, this beta chain is a stray read; little rests on its size. CDR3 protein: CASSVEGSQETQYF. In nucleotides, the CDR3 is TGTGCCAGCAGCGTAGAGGGTAGCCAAGAGACCCAGTACTTC. The chain carries TRBV9 and TRBJ2-5; D unresolved. The CDR3 totals 14 residues. V lost 0 bases and J lost 1, with 7 bases in between. Germline CDR1 is SGDLS and CDR2 is YYNGEE.

This clonotype occurred a few times. Being off target in a library aimed at alpha chains, this beta chain has a size of little meaning. CDR3 DNA sequence: TGTGCCAGCCTCAACAGGGCGGCCTCCTACGAGCAGTACTTC. Residues: CASLNRAASYEQYF. This chain joins TRBV28 and TRBJ2-7; possible D gene TRBD1, 6 bases. The CDR3 length is 14 residues. CDR1 and CDR2 (germline): MDHEN, SYDVKM. Between the trimmed V and J ends, which lost 8 bases and 0 bases, there was a span of 14 bases.

Within the sample, this clonotype is medium-sized. This beta chain slipped into a library made for alpha chains as a stray read, so its size is not meaningful. This chain joins TRBV7-6 and TRBJ2-4, with 11 bases aligning to TRBD2. V lost 4 bases and J lost 2; bases outside the gene matches: 4. CDR3 size: 16 residues. Germline V gene lookup returns CDR1 SGHVS and CDR2 FNYEAQ. The CDR3 sequence: CASSSRLAGTKNIQYF. The CDR3 nucleotides read TGTGCCAGCAGCTCTAGACTAGCGGGAACCAAAAACATTCAGTACTTC. Full variable domain (rest looked up from reference TRBV7-6 and TRBJ2-4): GAGVSQSPRYKVTKRGQDVALRCDPISGHVSLYWYRQALGQGPEFLTYFNYEAQQDKSGLPNDRFSAERPEGSISTLTIQRTEQRDSAMYRCASSSRLAGTKNIQYFGAGTRLSVL.

As to this clonotype: Found in a library prepared for alpha chains, this beta chain is an off-target read, and its abundance has little meaning. The chain links TRBV28 to TRBJ2-1, with D uncertain. The ends were cut back, 2 bases at V and 7 bases at J, with 0 bases in the middle. The CDR3 runs 10 residues. Germline V gene data show CDR1 as MDHEN and CDR2 as SYDVKM. DNA for the CDR3: TGTGCCAGCAGTTTAAATGAGCAGTTCTTC. This codes for CASSLNEQFF.

In the case of this clonotype: This beta chain is an unintended read in a library built for alpha chains; its size means little. The chain combines TRBV7-2 with TRBJ2-5; no definite D call. The V end was cut by 3 bases, the J end by 5 bases, with 10 bases between. There are 13 residues in the CDR3. The germline V gene has CDR1 SGHTA and CDR2 FQGNSA. The CDR3 reads CASSFSRTETQYF. For the CDR3, the DNA is TGTGCCAGCAGCTTCTCCCGCACGGAGACCCAGTACTTC.

About this clonotype itself: This beta chain is a stray sequence in a library constructed for alpha chains; its clone size is not meaningful. This chain uses TRBV27 with TRBJ2-3; D is perhaps TRBD2 (5 bases). The CDR3 totals 16 residues. Germline lookup yields CDR1 MNHEY and CDR2 SMNVEV (reference sequence). Trimming removed 4 bases from V and 2 bases from J, with 16 bases in between. CDR3 protein: CASSSAEFWFTDTQYF. CDR3 sequence (DNA): TGTGCCAGCAGTTCAGCGGAGTTCTGGTTCACAGATACGCAGTATTTT.